This TCR beta chain comes out of a study of T cell responses to AZD1222 COVID-19 vaccine. Study results and limitations: Nearly half of spike-specific TCRs reportedly go after variant regions that carry no mutations. Donors skewed white British and female; clonal diversity was possibly underestimated. Vaccination with two AZD1222 doses was followed by a rise in Spike-specific TCR breadth and depth.

The CDR3 covers 14 residues. Germline V lookup: CDR1 KGHSH, CDR2 LQKENI. With V trimmed by 5 bases and J by 6 bases, 3 bases remained unmatched. On this clone itself: Its antigen remains unknown.

TCRdb's table, derived via immunoSEQ multiplex PCR, lists solely in-frame clones and lacks some. The sample carries about 78,000 clones, about 82% recorded once. V is TRBV18 and J is TRBJ2-7; 14 positions match TRBD2. The sample consisted of peripheral blood, taken on day 0 of AZD1222 vaccination. The receptor's source is an adult in good health. The CDR3 sequence is CASSKGLAGVEQYF. In DNA, the CDR3 is TGTGCCAGCTCAAAGGGACTAGCGGGAGTCGAGCAGTACTTC.